Listed here are 32 T cell receptor beta chains from one sample, sequenced in a study of control samples from healthy donors and cancer patients (dated by TCRdb to the early 2020s). Receptor amplification or capture employed the immunoSEQ multiplex PCR assay. In its TCRdb copy, this immuneACCESS table keeps in-frame sequences only and misses some clones. Where compared with another copy, unresolved V genes explain less than half of these, and the others have no known cause. The sample includes about 160,000 clones, with roughly 94% observed a single time. The top ten clonotypes cover about 15% of the sample. Sequenced sample: PBMCs. The receptors shown here come from a man in his sixties with colorectal cancer.

The chain combines TRBV3-1 (or the pseudogene TRBV3-2) with TRBJ1-6; perhaps TRBD1 as D (5 bases). The length of the CDR3 is 15 residues. Germline CDR1 and CDR2: LGHDT and YNNKEL (reference sequence). V shed 4 bases and J shed 9 bases, with 16 bases lying between them. Written as DNA, the CDR3 is TGTGCCAGCAGCCTGGGGTCCGGGGGTGGTTCACCCCTCCACTTT. It codes for CASSLGSGGGSPLHF.

CDR3 loop: CASSTGKDTGELFF. CDR3 bases: TGTGCCAGCAGCACAGGGAAGGACACCGGGGAGCTGTTTTTT. V usage is TRBV7-9 and J usage is TRBJ2-2, with TRBD1 as a possible D gene (6 bases). The germline V gene encodes CDR1 SEHNR and CDR2 FQNEAQ (reference sequence). The CDR3 is 14 amino acids. V gave up 5 bases and J gave up 3 bases, with 10 bases separating them. Complete variable domain (other parts from reference TRBV7-9 and TRBJ2-2): DTGVSQNPRHKITKRGQNVTFRCDPISEHNRLYWYRQTLGQGPEFLTYFQNEAQLEKSRLLSDRFSAERPKGSFSTLEIQRTEQGDSAMYLCASSTGKDTGELFFGEGSRLTVL.

This clone was observed once. This chain uses TRBV9 with TRBJ1-5, with D possibly being TRBD1 (5 bases). This CDR3 comprises 14 residues. V was clipped by 0 bases and J by 7 bases, with 11 bases between them. Germline V gene lookup returns CDR1 SGDLS and CDR2 YYNGEE. CDR3 sequence (DNA): TGTGCCAGCAGCGTAGGATGGGGACCCCAGCCCCAGCATTTT. This sequence encodes CASSVGWGPQPQHF.

V and J are TRBV30 and TRBJ1-2; tentatively, D is TRBD1 (5 bases). CDR3 length equals 13 residues. Germline V gives CDR1 GTSNPN, CDR2 SVGIG (reference sequence). V was shortened by 2 bases and J by 0 bases, with 7 bases between the two germline ends. This CDR3 reads CAWSKGANYGYTF. Written as DNA, the CDR3 is TGTGCCTGGAGTAAAGGGGCTAACTATGGCTACACCTTC.

The chain joins TRBV5-8 to TRBJ2-3; no clear D gene. The CDR3 extends over 13 amino acids. The ends were cut back, 5 bases at V and 0 bases at J, with 7 bases in the middle. The germline V gene has CDR1 SGHTS and CDR2 YDEGEE. CDR3 nucleotide sequence: TGTGCCAGCAGTGGCGTAAGCACAGATACGCAGTATTTT. Translation gives CASSGVSTDTQYF.

The V gene is TRBV19, the J gene TRBJ1-1; possible D gene TRBD1, 5 bases. Per the germline V gene, CDR1 is LNHDA and CDR2 is SQIVND (reference sequence). The ends were cut back, 5 bases at V and 5 bases at J, with 15 bases in the middle. The CDR3 is 14 amino acids. CDR3 DNA sequence: TGTGCCAGTAGTCCCTCCAGCAGGGAGACTGAAGCTTTCTTT. Translated, it gives CASSPSSRETEAFF.

The V and J genes are TRBV19 and TRBJ2-2, with D unclear. Trimming left V 8 bases short and J 0 bases short, with 13 bases between. Looked up from germline, CDR1 is LNHDA and CDR2 is SQIVND (reference sequence). The CDR3 is 15 amino acids. The CDR3 reads CASRVHTTNTGELFF. For the CDR3, the DNA is TGTGCCAGTCGCGTTCACACGACGAACACCGGGGAGCTGTTTTTT. The full variable domain, completed using reference TRBV19 and TRBJ2-2, is DGGITQSPKYLFRKEGQNVTLSCEQNLNHDAMYWYRQDPGQGLRLIYYSQIVNDFQKGDIAEGYSVSREKKESFPLTVTSAQKNPTAFYLCASRVHTTNTGELFFGEGSRLTVL.

The J gene is TRBJ2-5, the V gene TRBV5-4, with TRBD2 identical over 13 bases. V dropped 4 bases and J dropped 2; count of bases not matched to a gene: 5. CDR1 and CDR2 from the germline V gene are SGHNT and YYREEE (reference sequence). The CDR3 covers 16 residues. The DNA of the CDR3 is TGTGCCAGCAGCCTCTCACTAGCGGGGGGGCAAGAGACCCAGTACTTC. It translates to CASSLSLAGGQETQYF.

J is TRBJ2-7 and V is TRBV6-5; D might be TRBD1 (6 bases). Looked up from germline, CDR1 is MNHEY and CDR2 is SVGAGI. The CDR3 length is 15 residues. V was shortened by 0 bases and J by 4 bases, with 13 bases between the two germline ends. In DNA, the CDR3 is TGTGCCAGCAGTTACTCACAGGGTGTCTCGTACGAGCAGTACTTC. Translated: CASSYSQGVSYEQYF.

The V call is TRBV27, the J call TRBJ1-2, with a weak D call TRBD1 (5 bases). Germline values: CDR1 MNHEY, CDR2 SMNVEV (reference sequence). This CDR3 is built from 15 residues. V was shortened by 1 base and J by 2 bases, with 11 bases between the two germline ends. The CDR3 reads CASSLYQGENYGYTF. CDR3 DNA sequence: TGTGCCAGCAGTTTATATCAGGGTGAGAACTATGGCTACACCTTC.

The genes are TRBV30 and TRBJ1-5, with 8 positions matching TRBD1. CDR3 length: 15 residues. V dropped 5 bases and J dropped 3; count of bases not matched to a gene: 9. Germline V gene sequence: CDR1 GTSNPN, CDR2 SVGIG (reference sequence). CDR3: CAWERQGIFNQPQHF. CDR3 bases: TGTGCCTGGGAGCGACAGGGGATATTCAATCAGCCCCAGCATTTT.

The chain employs TRBV7-2 and TRBJ1-6; 7 bases line up with TRBD1. Germline V gives CDR1 SGHTA, CDR2 FQGNSA. The CDR3 runs 16 residues. V shed 5 bases and J 7 bases; nucleotides not matched to a gene: 11. The CDR3 protein is CASSPYGQVGNSPLHF. The CDR3 DNA sequence: TGTGCCAGCAGCCCTTACGGACAGGTCGGAAATTCACCCCTCCACTTT.

DNA for the CDR3: TGTGCCAGCAGCCCTAGGACTGGAAATGGCTACACCTTC. Residues: CASSPRTGNGYTF. The chain employs TRBV9 and TRBJ1-2; D is unclear. CDR1 and CDR2 (germline): SGDLS, YYNGEE. The V gene lost 4 bases and the J gene lost 6 bases, with 13 bases spanning the gap. The CDR3 consists of 13 residues.

This chain uses TRBV6-6 with TRBJ2-7, with 9 bases fitting TRBD1. There are 16 residues in the CDR3. With 2 bases clipped from V and 0 bases from J, the junction kept 5 bases outside the gene matches. Germline V lookup: CDR1 MNHNY, CDR2 SVGAGI (reference sequence). The CDR3 reads CASSYLGQGTSYEQYF. The CDR3 region has the DNA TGTGCCAGCAGTTACCTCGGACAGGGGACCTCCTACGAGCAGTACTTC.

The rearrangement uses TRBV6-6 and TRBJ1-5, with no clear D. Trimming left V 6 bases short and J 5 bases short, with 14 bases between. Germline assignment: CDR1 MNHNY and CDR2 SVGAGI (reference sequence). CDR3 length: 14 residues. DNA of the CDR3: TGTGCCAGCAGCACCCGGGTTCCGGATCAGCCCCAGCATTTT. It codes for CASSTRVPDQPQHF.

This clone has just a few counts. V and J are TRBV18 and TRBJ1-2; D might be TRBD1 (5 bases). Per the germline V gene, CDR1 is KGHSH and CDR2 is LQKENI. This CDR3 is 13 amino acids long. The V end lost 6 bases, the J end lost 3 bases, and 11 bases lay between the germline ends. CDR3 in amino acids: CASSGGEDYGYTF. As DNA, the CDR3 is TGTGCCAGCTCGGGAGGGGAGGACTATGGCTACACCTTC.

The chain couples TRBV18 to TRBJ1-1, with D perhaps matching TRBD1 (5 bases). V shed 2 bases and J shed 11 bases, with 18 bases lying between them. Germline CDR1 KGHSH, CDR2 LQKENI. This CDR3 region has 14 residues. This chain's CDR3 is CASSPMAGNFLAFF. The CDR3 DNA reads as TGTGCCAGCTCACCAATGGCAGGGAATTTTTTGGCTTTCTTT.

The rearrangement joins TRBV29-1 to TRBJ2-2; 10 bases agree with TRBD1. The CDR3 has 15 residues. The germline V gene encodes CDR1 SQVTM and CDR2 ANQGSEA. The ends lost 7 bases at V and 2 bases at J; junction bases unmatched: 7. The DNA of the CDR3 is TGCAGCGCGACGGACAGGGGGTTTAACACCGGGGAGCTGTTTTTT. It translates to CSATDRGFNTGELFF.

The chain links TRBV28 to TRBJ1-4; 9 nucleotides align to TRBD1. The trim removed 4 bases at V and 3 bases at J, leaving 3 bases unmatched. The germline V gene has CDR1 MDHEN and CDR2 SYDVKM. This CDR3 is 15 amino acids long. CDR3 sequence reads: CASSSGQGPNEKLFF. The CDR3 DNA is TGTGCCAGCAGTTCGGGACAGGGCCCTAATGAAAAACTGTTTTTT. Using reference TRBV28 and TRBJ1-4 for the parts outside the CDR3, the full variable domain is DVKVTQSSRYLVKRTGEKVFLECVQDMDHENMFWYRQDPGLGLRLIYFSYDVKMKEKGDIPEGYSVSREKKERFSLILESASTNQTSMYLCASSSGQGPNEKLFFGSGTQLSVL.

This clone was observed a single time. This chain joins TRBV6-5 and TRBJ1-2; 8 bases fit TRBD1. CDR1 and CDR2 (germline): MNHEY, SVGAGI. This CDR3 spans 15 amino acids. The V gene end was trimmed by 4 bases and the J gene end by 8 bases; junction bases not matched to a gene: 12. CDR3 DNA sequence: TGTGCCAGCAGTTCCCGACAGGGGAGATCAGTAGGCTACACCTTC. Translating gives CASSSRQGRSVGYTF.

The chain couples TRBV12-3 or TRBV12-4 to TRBJ1-5, with D unresolved. Trimming stripped 1 base from V and 8 bases from J, with 6 bases between. CDR3 size: 12 residues. The CDR3 DNA reads as TGTGCCAGCAGTTTAGGGGTTGAGCCCCAGCATTTT. Its protein is CASSLGVEPQHF.

This clone has a handful of counts. The chain is built from TRBV13 and TRBJ2-1, with 12 nucleotides matching TRBD2. J gave up 5 bases and V 5 bases, and 10 bases lay outside the gene matches. Germline loops: CDR1 PRHDT, CDR2 FYEKMQ (reference sequence). The CDR3 sequence is 17 residues long. CDR3 coding DNA: TGTGCCAGCAGCATTAACTCTAGGACTAGCGGGGACAATGAGCAGTTCTTC. Its protein is CASSINSRTSGDNEQFF.

The J gene is TRBJ2-7, the V gene TRBV5-1; a possible D gene is TRBD1 (6 bases). Looked up from germline, CDR1 is SGHRS and CDR2 is YFSETQ. This CDR3 contains 15 residues. V was pared by 4 bases and J by 0 bases, with 14 bases between. The CDR3: CASSPRQDVSYEQYF. The CDR3 nucleotides are TGCGCCAGCAGCCCGAGACAGGACGTCTCCTACGAGCAGTACTTC.

This clone was detected only once. The chain combines TRBV7-6 with TRBJ2-7, with a weak D call TRBD1 (6 bases). The V end lost 0 bases, the J end lost 0 bases, and 21 bases lay between the germline ends. Per germline, CDR1 SGHVS and CDR2 FNYEAQ. The CDR3 totals 19 residues. Here the CDR3 reads CASSLALGHSGPISYEQYF. CDR3 sequence (DNA): TGTGCCAGCAGCTTAGCCCTGGGACACAGCGGCCCAATCTCCTACGAGCAGTACTTC.

As to this clone: Additional DNA sequences in this sample encode the identical CDR3. The V call is TRBV28, the J call TRBJ2-7, with D possibly TRBD1 on 6 matching bases. The CDR3 runs to 11 residues. Trimming pared 3 bases from V and 12 bases from J, leaving 12 bases between. Germline lookup yields CDR1 MDHEN and CDR2 SYDVKM. The CDR3 loop is CASSLRDKRYF. In DNA, the CDR3 is TGTGCCAGCAGTTTGAGGGACAAACGGTACTTC.

The chain links TRBV10-2 to TRBJ1-4; 8 bases map to TRBD1. Germline CDR1 reads WSHSY; CDR2 reads SAAADI. This CDR3 comprises 15 residues. Unmatched junction bases numbered 11, after V lost 6 bases and J lost 8 bases. CDR3 bases: TGCGCCAGCAGCGATTCCGGGACAGGCAGAGAAAAACTGTTTTTT. Amino acid sequence: CASSDSGTGREKLFF.

The V gene is TRBV6-2 or TRBV6-3, the J gene TRBJ2-7; 8 bases match TRBD2. The CDR3 has 14 residues. Losses at the gene ends were 2 bases for V and 6 bases for J; bases not matched to a gene: 6. Germline V gene sequence: CDR1 MNHEY, CDR2 SVGEGT. The CDR3 DNA follows: TGTGCCAGCAGTTACGCGGGGGGCGGGATCGAGCAGTACTTC. This sequence encodes CASSYAGGGIEQYF.

The rearrangement joins TRBV6-5 to TRBJ2-7, with D possibly being TRBD1 (6 bases). The V end was cut by 7 bases, the J end by 12 bases, with 22 bases between. The CDR3 is 13 residues long. Germline CDR1 reads MNHEY; CDR2 reads SVGAGI. CDR3 amino acids: CASISTGPTSGYF. Here the CDR3 DNA reads TGTGCCAGCATTTCGACAGGCCCCACAAGCGGGTACTTC.

This chain links TRBV18 with TRBJ1-1; no firm D call. Germline V gene data show CDR1 as KGHSH and CDR2 as LQKENI. The CDR3 runs to 16 residues. V was clipped by 2 bases and J by 1 base, with 14 bases between them. The CDR3 spells CASSPGDAFGNTEAFF. The CDR3 DNA is TGTGCCAGCTCACCAGGAGATGCCTTTGGGAACACTGAAGCTTTCTTT.

The chain combines TRBV6-5 with TRBJ1-4; D unclear. The germline CDR1 and CDR2 sequences are MNHEY and SVGAGI. V was clipped by 5 bases and J by 2 bases, with 12 bases between them. The CDR3 loop spans 15 amino acids. DNA of the CDR3: TGTGCCAGCAGTCAAAAGGGTGGGACTAATGAAAAACTGTTTTTT. Translating it yields CASSQKGGTNEKLFF.

The rearrangement uses TRBV28 and TRBJ1-2; 7 bases map to TRBD1. Germline CDR1 MDHEN, CDR2 SYDVKM. The junction had 10 bases not matched to a gene; V was cut back by 4 bases and J by 5 bases. This CDR3 is 15 amino acids long. The CDR3 DNA reads TGTGCCAGCAGTTCGGGACCTGGCAGGGGGTATGGCTACACCTTC. It translates to CASSSGPGRGYGYTF.

The genes are TRBV4-3 and TRBJ1-1; possible D gene TRBD1, 6 bases. The V end lost 3 bases, the J end lost 1 base, and 9 bases lay between the germline ends. CDR1 is LGHNA and CDR2 is YSLEER in the germline V gene. The CDR3 contains 14 residues. CDR3 DNA sequence: TGCGCCAGCAGCCAGACGACAGGGAACACTGAAGCTTTCTTT. Protein sequence: CASSQTTGNTEAFF.